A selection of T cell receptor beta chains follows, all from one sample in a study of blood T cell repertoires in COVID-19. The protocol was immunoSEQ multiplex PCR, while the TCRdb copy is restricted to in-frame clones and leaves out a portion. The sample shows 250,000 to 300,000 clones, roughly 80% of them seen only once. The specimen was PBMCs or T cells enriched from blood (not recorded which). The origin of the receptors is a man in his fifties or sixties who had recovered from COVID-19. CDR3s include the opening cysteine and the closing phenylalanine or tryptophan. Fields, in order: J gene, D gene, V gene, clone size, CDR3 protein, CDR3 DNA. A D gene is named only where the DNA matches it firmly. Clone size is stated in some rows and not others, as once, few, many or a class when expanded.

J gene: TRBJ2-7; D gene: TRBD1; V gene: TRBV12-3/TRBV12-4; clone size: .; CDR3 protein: CASSLTGGNEQYF; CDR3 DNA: TGTGCCAGCAGTTTAACAGGGGGAAACGAGCAGTACTTC
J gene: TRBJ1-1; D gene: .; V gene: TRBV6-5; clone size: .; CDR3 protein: CASSYSNPEEAFF; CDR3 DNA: TGTGCCAGCAGTTACTCGAACCCAGAAGAAGCTTTCTTT
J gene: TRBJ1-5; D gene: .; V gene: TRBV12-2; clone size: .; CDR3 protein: CASRLLGRVAQPQHF; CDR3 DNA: TGTGCAAGTCGCTTACTGGGCAGGGTGGCTCAGCCCCAGCATTTT
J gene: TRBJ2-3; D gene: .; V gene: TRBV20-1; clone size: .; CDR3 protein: CSVNPRDTQYF; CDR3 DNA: TGCAGTGTTAACCCGAGGGATACGCAGTATTTT
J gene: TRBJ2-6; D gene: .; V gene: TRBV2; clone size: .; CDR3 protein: CASRGGSGANVLTF; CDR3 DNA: TGTGCCAGCAGAGGGGGATCTGGGGCCAACGTCCTGACTTTC
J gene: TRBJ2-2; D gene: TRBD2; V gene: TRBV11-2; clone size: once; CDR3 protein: CASPSGPGGRTGELFF; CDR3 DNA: TGTGCCAGTCCGTCGGGCCCGGGAGGTCGCACCGGGGAGCTGTTTTTT
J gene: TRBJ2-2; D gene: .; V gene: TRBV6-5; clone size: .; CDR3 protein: CASSHPRETGELFF; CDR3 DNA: TGTGCCAGCAGCCACCCCCGGGAGACCGGGGAGCTGTTTTTT
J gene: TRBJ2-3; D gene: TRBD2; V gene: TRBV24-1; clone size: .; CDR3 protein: CATSAPTGGGLAGGADTQYF; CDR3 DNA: TGTGCCACCAGTGCTCCGACAGGGGGGGGACTAGCGGGAGGTGCAGATACGCAGTATTTT
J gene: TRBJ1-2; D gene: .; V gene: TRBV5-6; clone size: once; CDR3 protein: CASSLAGTLLRGYGYTF; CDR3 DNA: TGTGCCAGCAGCTTGGCCGGGACATTACTTCGGGGCTATGGCTACACCTTC
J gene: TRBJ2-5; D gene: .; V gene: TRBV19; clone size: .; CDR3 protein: CASSMGGRGETQYF; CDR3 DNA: TGTGCCAGTAGTATGGGGGGGCGCGGGGAGACCCAGTACTTC
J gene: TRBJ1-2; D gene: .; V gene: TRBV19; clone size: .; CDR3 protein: CASSMGRPAGGYTF; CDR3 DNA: TGTGCCAGTAGTATGGGCAGGCCGGCTGGTGGCTACACCTTC
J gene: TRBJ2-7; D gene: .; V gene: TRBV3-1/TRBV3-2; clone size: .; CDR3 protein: CASSLEWTREQYF; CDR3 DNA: TGTGCCAGCAGCCTTGAATGGACTCGGGAGCAGTACTTC
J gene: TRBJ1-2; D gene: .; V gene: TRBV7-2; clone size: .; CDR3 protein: CASSYSTGQTYGYTF; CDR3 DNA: TGTGCCAGCAGCTATTCGACAGGCCAAACCTATGGCTACACCTTC
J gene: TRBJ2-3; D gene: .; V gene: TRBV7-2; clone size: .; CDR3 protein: CASSQMRADTQYF; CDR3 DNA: TGTGCCAGCAGCCAGATGCGGGCAGATACGCAGTATTTT
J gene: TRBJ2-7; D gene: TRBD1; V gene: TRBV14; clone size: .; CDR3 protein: CASSQVDRGYEQYF; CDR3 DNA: TGTGCCAGCAGCCAAGTGGACAGGGGGTACGAGCAGTACTTC
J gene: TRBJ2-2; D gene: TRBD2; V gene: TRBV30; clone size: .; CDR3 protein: CARTERGLMAGELFF; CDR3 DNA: TGTGCCCGCACGGAGCGGGGGCTCATGGCCGGGGAGCTGTTTTTT
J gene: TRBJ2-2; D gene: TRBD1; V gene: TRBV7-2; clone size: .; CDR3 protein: CASSPEGQGIGELFF; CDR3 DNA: TGTGCCAGCAGCCCCGAGGGACAGGGAATCGGGGAGCTGTTTTTT
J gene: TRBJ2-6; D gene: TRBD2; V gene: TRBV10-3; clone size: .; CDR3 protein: CAITGGSGANVLTF; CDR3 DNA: TGTGCCATCACGGGGGGCTCTGGGGCCAACGTCCTGACTTTC
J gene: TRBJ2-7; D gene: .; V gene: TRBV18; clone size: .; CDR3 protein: CASSQGPGPYEQYF; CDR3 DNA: TGTGCCAGCTCTCAGGGGCCAGGGCCCTACGAGCAGTACTTC
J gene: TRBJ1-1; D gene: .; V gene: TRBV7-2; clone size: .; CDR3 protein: CASSLIGTQNTEAFF; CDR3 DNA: TGTGCCAGCAGCTTAATTGGGACACAAAACACTGAAGCTTTCTTT
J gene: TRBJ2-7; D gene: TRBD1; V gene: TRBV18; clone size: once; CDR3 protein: CASSIGQGSYEQYF; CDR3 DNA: TGTGCCAGCTCAATTGGACAGGGATCCTACGAGCAGTACTTC
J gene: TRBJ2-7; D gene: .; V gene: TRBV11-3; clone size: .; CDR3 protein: CASSSPQIVSYEQYF; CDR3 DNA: TGTGCCAGCAGCTCACCCCAGATCGTATCCTACGAGCAGTACTTC
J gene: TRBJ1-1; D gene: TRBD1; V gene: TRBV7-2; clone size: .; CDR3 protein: CASSPPTGKDTEAFF; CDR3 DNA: TGTGCCAGCAGCCCTCCGACAGGGAAGGACACTGAAGCTTTCTTT
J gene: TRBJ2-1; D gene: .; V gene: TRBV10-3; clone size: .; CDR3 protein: CAISDLGGSATARFF; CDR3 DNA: TGTGCCATCAGTGACTTAGGTGGTTCGGCCACAGCACGGTTCTTC
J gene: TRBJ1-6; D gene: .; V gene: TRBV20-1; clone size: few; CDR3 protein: CSASRRGSYNSPLHF; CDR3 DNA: TGCAGTGCTAGTAGGAGGGGCTCCTATAATTCACCCCTCCACTTT
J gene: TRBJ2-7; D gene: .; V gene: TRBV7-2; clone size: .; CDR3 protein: CASSPGNSGYEQYF; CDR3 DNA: TGTGCCAGCAGCCCCGGTAATAGCGGATACGAGCAGTACTTC
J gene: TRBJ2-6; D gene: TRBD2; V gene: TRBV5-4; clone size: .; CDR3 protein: CASSSGTSGRGGGANVLTF; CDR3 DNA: TGTGCCAGCAGCTCGGGGACTAGCGGGAGAGGTGGTGGGGCCAACGTCCTGACTTTC
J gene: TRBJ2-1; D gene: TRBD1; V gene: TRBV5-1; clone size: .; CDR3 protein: CASSEGQGDINEQFF; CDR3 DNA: TGCGCCAGCAGCGAAGGACAGGGAGATATTAATGAGCAGTTCTTC
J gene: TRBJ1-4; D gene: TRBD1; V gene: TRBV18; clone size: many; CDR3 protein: CASSPRIQGADEKLFF; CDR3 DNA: TGTGCCAGCTCACCACGGATACAGGGGGCAGATGAAAAACTGTTTTTT
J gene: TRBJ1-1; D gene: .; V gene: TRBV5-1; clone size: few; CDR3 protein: CASSYPGHLNTEAFF; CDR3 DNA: TGCGCCAGCAGCTATCCGGGACATTTGAACACTGAAGCTTTCTTT
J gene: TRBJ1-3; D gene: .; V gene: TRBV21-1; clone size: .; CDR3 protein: CASSTRTGEYLLSGNTIYF; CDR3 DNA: TGTGCCAGCAGCACCCGGACAGGGGAGTATCTTCTCTCTGGAAACACCATATATTTT
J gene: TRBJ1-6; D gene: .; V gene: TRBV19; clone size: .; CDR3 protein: CASSGRTIGSYNSPLHF; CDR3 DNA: TGTGCCAGTAGTGGCCGGACAATTGGCTCCTATAATTCACCCCTCCACTTT
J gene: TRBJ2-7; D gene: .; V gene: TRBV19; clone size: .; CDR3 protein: CASSISDMPHEQYF; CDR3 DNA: TGTGCCAGTAGTATCTCGGACATGCCCCACGAGCAGTACTTC
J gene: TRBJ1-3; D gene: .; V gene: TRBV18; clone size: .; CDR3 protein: CASSPPQGLSGNTIYF; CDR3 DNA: TGTGCCAGCTCACCACCCCAGGGCCTCTCTGGAAACACCATATATTTT
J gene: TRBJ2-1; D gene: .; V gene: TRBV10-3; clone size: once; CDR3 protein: CAINTGAYNEQFF; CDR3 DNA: TGTGCCATCAACACGGGGGCCTACAATGAGCAGTTCTTC
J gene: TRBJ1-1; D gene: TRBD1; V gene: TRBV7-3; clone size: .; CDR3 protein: CASSLLPKTGGPTEAFF; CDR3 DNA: TGTGCCAGCAGCTTACTCCCTAAGACAGGGGGCCCCACTGAAGCTTTCTTT
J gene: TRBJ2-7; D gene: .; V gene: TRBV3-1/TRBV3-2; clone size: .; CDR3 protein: CASSEAGPTFLEQYF; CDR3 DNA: TGTGCCAGCAGCGAAGCAGGGCCTACCTTTCTCGAGCAGTACTTC
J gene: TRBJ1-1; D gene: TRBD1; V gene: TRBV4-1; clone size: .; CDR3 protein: CASSQVRGTGRKQGEAFF; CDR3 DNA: TGCGCCAGCAGCCAAGTCCGTGGGACAGGGCGTAAACAGGGTGAAGCTTTCTTT
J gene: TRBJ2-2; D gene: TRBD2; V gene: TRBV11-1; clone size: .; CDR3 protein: CASIPKGGTGELFF; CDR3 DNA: TGTGCCAGCATTCCTAAGGGAGGGACCGGGGAGCTGTTTTTT
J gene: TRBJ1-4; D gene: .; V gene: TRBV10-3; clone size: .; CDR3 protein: CAIRGDRNEKLFF; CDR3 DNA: TGTGCCATCAGAGGGGATAGGAATGAAAAACTGTTTTTT
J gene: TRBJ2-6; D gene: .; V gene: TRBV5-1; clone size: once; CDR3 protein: CASSFWENRDSGANVLTF; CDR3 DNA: TGCGCCAGCAGCTTCTGGGAAAACAGGGACTCTGGGGCCAACGTCCTGACTTTC
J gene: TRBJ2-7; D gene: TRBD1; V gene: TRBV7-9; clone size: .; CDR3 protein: CASRTSGGRYEQYF; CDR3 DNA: TGTGCCAGCAGGACCTCAGGGGGTCGGTACGAGCAGTACTTC